This T cell receptor beta chain was retrieved from a study of cytomegalovirus exposure and HLA in healthy donors. Germline CDR1 SGHNT, CDR2 YYREEE (reference sequence). This CDR3 is 12 amino acids long. Trimming removed 0 bases from V and 6 bases from J, with 6 bases in between. Comment on this clone: The antigen remains unidentified.

Study-level findings and limits: According to a subsequent analysis, TCR clusters from the first cohort were inclined to appear together in the 120 validation repertoires.

Libraries were prepared by immunoSEQ multiplex PCR; TCRdb keeps only in-frame clonotypes and omits some of them. This sample has around 200,000 clones, with around 82% found just once. This receptor was taken from a woman under 30 in good health and CMV-seropositive. This chain uses TRBV5-4 with TRBJ1-2; D ambiguous. The sample comprised PBMCs. The CDR3 spells CASSLGGDGYTF. In DNA form, the CDR3 reads TGTGCCAGCAGCTTGGGGGGAGATGGCTACACCTTC.